Each of the 3 T cell receptor beta chains below was sequenced from the same sample in a study of blood T cell dynamics during melanoma immunotherapy. Only in-frame clones appear in the TCRdb table, and some are missing; sequencing was by immunoSEQ multiplex PCR. The sample records 13,000 or so clones, 70% to 90% being singletons. Time point noted: week 3, after first cycle of checkpoint inhibitor. The specimen was blood, collected from a patient treated with checkpoint blockade. These receptors were collected from a human donor with melanoma.

The chain has TRBV15 and TRBJ2-7; D not resolved. Germline V gene lookup returns CDR1 LNHNV and CDR2 YYDKDF (reference sequence). The V end was cut by 3 bases, the J end by 0 bases, with 9 bases between. The CDR3 loop spans 14 amino acids. The CDR3: CATSSPGLSYEQYF. The CDR3 coding sequence is TGTGCCACCAGCAGCCCCGGTCTCTCCTACGAGCAGTACTTC.

The V and J genes are TRBV6-5 and TRBJ1-5; the D gene is possibly TRBD1 (5 bases). The CDR3 covers 15 residues. Between the trimmed V and J ends, which lost 6 bases and 0 bases, there was a span of 12 bases. Germline loops: CDR1 MNHEY, CDR2 SVGAGI. Here the CDR3 reads CASRTGKYSNQPQHF. Here the CDR3 DNA reads TGTGCCAGCAGAACAGGAAAATATAGCAATCAGCCCCAGCATTTT.

By sample fraction, this clone is medium-sized. The chain carries TRBV2 and TRBJ2-2, with 7 bases aligning to TRBD1. V lost 0 bases and J lost 2; bases outside the gene matches: 3. Per the germline V gene, CDR1 is SNHLY and CDR2 is FYNNEI. This CDR3 contains 16 residues. As DNA, the CDR3 is TGTGCCAGCAGTGAAGCCAGGGGGATTAACACCGGGGAGCTGTTTTTT. This codes for CASSEARGINTGELFF.